This T cell receptor (beta chain) is drawn from a study of regulatory T cells in long-lasting Graves disease. CDR3-region Arm-PCR and iRepertoire HTBI primers produced the TCR beta libraries. Via MiXCR, TCRdb re-called the multiplex PCR reads, giving one row per CDR3 protein. The sample includes 620,000 or so distinct CDR3 sequences, around 17% of them seen just once. Time point given: newly diagnosed GD, antithyroid drugs for less than 3 months. Extracted RNA from PBMCs served as the source of the TCR library. V was shortened by 5 bases and J by 7 bases, with 11 bases between the two germline ends. The germline V gene encodes CDR1 SGHTA and CDR2 FQGTGA. The CDR3 is 13 residues long. The sample was also linked to a second study, of T cells in Graves' hyperthyroidism and ophthalmopathy.

This sample comprised peripheral blood mononuclear cells (PBMCs), obtained at new diagnosis, from a patient treated with antithyroid drugs. The TCR sequence derives from a woman in her thirties with Graves disease. The chain uses TRBV7-3 and TRBJ2-2; D unresolved. The CDR3 bases are TGTGCCAGCAGCACCCCTTACGACGGGGAGCTGTTTTTT. It yields the protein CASSTPYDGELFF.